This TCR beta chain was recovered during a study of identical twins. Worth noting for this clonotype: Antigen: not known.

V was trimmed by 2 bases and J by 4 bases, leaving 8 bases between them. The CDR3 consists of 13 residues. CDR1 is LNHDA, CDR2 SQIVND, per germline (reference sequence). Each CDR3 protein gets one entry after TCRdb re-called the 5' RACE reads with MiXCR. The sample has around 370,000 distinct CDR3 sequences; approximately 8.7% are singletons. Study-level results: Abundant cord blood beta clonotypes carried fewer insertions; memory repertoires showed none. The degree of excess twin sharing was weaker in beta out-of-frame sequences. Conclusions leaned on cross-sectional statistical analysis and did not track the same donors over time. Within monozygotic twins, out-of-frame TCR alpha sharing was underestimated by the models.

This clonotype originated in a woman between 45 and 65 years old in good health. The V call is TRBV19, the J call TRBJ1-2; no clear D. Sample: naive T cells sorted from blood. The CDR3 protein is CASSIQAIYGYTF. As DNA, the CDR3 is TGTGCCAGTAGTATACAAGCGATCTATGGCTACACCTTC.